The 32 T cell receptor beta chains presented below share a single source sample, sequenced in a study of T cells in Graves' hyperthyroidism and ophthalmopathy. Amplified regions were TCR beta CDR3 sequences from RNA transcripts. TCR CDR3 underwent first-round RT-PCR with the HTBI primer set. Using its own MiXCR run on the multiplex PCR reads, TCRdb lists one record per CDR3 protein. The data hold some 300,000 distinct CDR3 sequences, with approximately 18% observed a single time. Sequenced: blood. The receptors here all came from a man over 45 with Graves' ophthalmopathy.

This clonotype has ten or more counts. The rearrangement links TRBV20-1 to TRBJ2-3, with D possibly TRBD2 on 5 matching bases. The CDR3 runs to 16 residues. V was pared by 0 bases and J by 0 bases, with 13 bases between. CDR1 is DFQATT and CDR2 is SNEGSKA in the germline V gene (reference sequence). The CDR3 DNA follows: TGCAGTGCTAGAGATCCGGGGAGCCCTAGCACAGATACGCAGTATTTT. The encoded protein is CSARDPGSPSTDTQYF.

This clonotype was seen more than once but under ten times. The chain combines TRBV13 with TRBJ2-5; 9 bases are shared with TRBD1. J gave up 5 bases and V 5 bases, and 9 bases lay outside the gene matches. The germline CDR1 and CDR2 sequences are PRHDT and FYEKMQ (reference sequence). This CDR3 comprises 15 residues. The CDR3 nucleotides are TGTGCCAGCAGCCGGGGACAGGGCGCGAGGGAGACCCAGTACTTC. Its protein is CASSRGQGARETQYF.

This clonotype has at least ten counts. The chain carries TRBV20-1 and TRBJ2-3, with 9 bases lining up with TRBD2. V trimming: 6 bases; J trimming: 5 bases; junction bases outside the gene matches: 6. The CDR3 covers 13 residues. CDR1 is DFQATT and CDR2 is SNEGSKA in the germline V gene (reference sequence). CDR3 sequence (DNA): TGCAGTGCCCTAGCGGGAAGGGGAGATACGCAGTATTTT. Amino acids: CSALAGRGDTQYF.

This clonotype showed up many times. V gene TRBV24-1 combines with J gene TRBJ2-1, with D perhaps TRBD2 (6 bases). The CDR3 is 16 residues long. V was clipped by 3 bases and J by 2 bases, with 13 bases between them. Per germline, CDR1 KGHDR and CDR2 SFDVKD. CDR3 sequence reads: CATSDRDGTAYNEQFF. In DNA form, the CDR3 reads TGTGCCACCAGTGATCGTGACGGGACTGCCTACAATGAGCAGTTCTTC.

This clonotype appeared many times. The V gene is TRBV4-1, the J gene TRBJ2-7; 13 positions agree with TRBD2. The germline V gene has CDR1 MGHRA and CDR2 YSYEKL. Germline trimming cut 1 base from V and 0 bases from J; bases unmatched to any gene: 0. This CDR3 region has 16 residues. CDR3 DNA sequence: TGCGCCAGCAGCCAAGGACTAGCGGGAGGCTCCTACGAGCAGTACTTC. It codes for CASSQGLAGGSYEQYF.

The V gene is TRBV4-2, the J gene TRBJ2-1, with D possibly being TRBD2 (6 bases). Germline V gene lookup returns CDR1 LGHNA and CDR2 YNFKEQ. V dropped 2 bases and J dropped 7 bases, with 15 bases sitting between them. CDR3 length: 15 residues. CDR3 nucleotides: TGTGCCAGCAGCCAAAGCCCCACTGGGGGGAATGAGCAGTTCTTC. This encodes CASSQSPTGGNEQFF.

This clonotype was observed many times. This sequence joins TRBV4-2 and TRBJ1-6, with D unresolved. Germline CDR1 is LGHNA and CDR2 is YNFKEQ. The germline V and J ends were trimmed by 0 bases and 14 bases, with 11 bases remaining between them. The CDR3 length is 13 residues. The DNA for the CDR3 is TGTGCCAGCAGCCAAGATCTGGGGAGGACCCTCCACTTT. Translated: CASSQDLGRTLHF.

This clonotype turned up a few times. This chain connects TRBV24-1 to TRBJ2-1; 10 nucleotides match TRBD2. The CDR3 consists of 17 residues. CDR1 is KGHDR, CDR2 SFDVKD, per germline. V shed 5 bases and J 6 bases; nucleotides not matched to a gene: 12. The CDR3 loop is CATSAAAASGRGNEQFF. The CDR3 DNA reads as TGTGCCACCAGTGCCGCCGCCGCTAGCGGGAGAGGCAATGAGCAGTTCTTC.

The genes are TRBV5-1 and TRBJ2-2, with TRBD1 identical over 7 bases. V lost 0 bases to trimming and J lost 4 bases; unmatched junction nucleotides: 3. CDR3 size: 15 residues. Germline-derived CDR1 and CDR2 are SGHRS and YFSETQ. For the CDR3, the DNA is TGCGCCAGCAGCTTGGTAGGGGGCCGCACCGGGGAGCTGTTTTTT. Residues: CASSLVGGRTGELFF.

As regards this clonotype: One base away lies a much larger clone, so this may be a sequencing read error. This chain connects TRBV7-6 to TRBJ2-1; maybe TRBD1 (6 bases). The CDR3 is made up of 15 amino acids. In germline, CDR1 is SGHVS, CDR2 FNYEAQ. The CDR3: CASSLVLSRDNEQLF. The CDR3 DNA sequence: TGTGCCAGCAGCTTAGTACTTAGCAGGGACAATGAGCAGCTCTTC.

This clonotype has only a few counts. This rearrangement joins TRBV20-1 to TRBJ2-7, with 8 nucleotides matching TRBD2. The CDR3 spans 14 residues. Germline assignment: CDR1 DFQATT and CDR2 SNEGSKA (reference sequence). The trim removed 2 bases at V and 4 bases at J, leaving 7 bases unmatched. CDR3 residues: CSARMAGGPYEQYF. The CDR3 nucleotides read TGCAGTGCTAGAATGGCGGGAGGACCATACGAGCAGTACTTC.

This clonotype was seen once. At one of its ends the junction is not consistent with the germline gene, which may arise from a read error. The J gene is TRBJ2-7, the V gene TRBV19; a weak D match, TRBD1 (6 bases). Germline CDR1 LNHDA, CDR2 SQIVND (reference sequence). This CDR3 is 14 amino acids long. Here the CDR3 DNA reads TGTGCCAGTAGTATTGGGCTGGGGGCCTACAAGCAGTACTTC. Encoded protein: CASSIGLGAYKQYF.

The chain has TRBV27 and TRBJ2-3; D uncertain. The CDR3 totals 16 residues. CDR1 MNHEY and CDR2 SMNVEV come from the germline V gene (reference sequence). V was cut by 3 bases and J by 0 bases, with 13 bases left in between. The CDR3 region has the DNA TGTGCCAGCAGTTTCCGCCAGACCACTAGCACAGATACGCAGTATTTT. It codes for CASSFRQTTSTDTQYF.

The sample holds many counts of this clonotype. This chain uses TRBV5-1 with TRBJ1-2; possibly TRBD1 for D (5 bases). The V and J ends lost 0 bases and 6 bases respectively, with 12 bases between them. Germline V gives CDR1 SGHRS, CDR2 YFSETQ. This CDR3 region has 14 residues. The CDR3 spells CASSLGSTGDGYTF. The DNA for the CDR3 is TGCGCCAGCAGCTTGGGGTCGACGGGGGATGGCTACACCTTC.

A few counts support this clonotype. The V and J genes are TRBV19 and TRBJ2-1, with 8 bases matching TRBD2. Trimming removed 5 bases from V and 3 bases from J; junction bases left unmatched: 6. The germline V gene has CDR1 LNHDA and CDR2 SQIVND (reference sequence). The CDR3 is 15 amino acids. CDR3 DNA: TGTGCCAGTAGTGCGGCTAGCGGGTACTACAATGAGCAGTTCTTC. This encodes CASSAASGYYNEQFF.

This clonotype was detected many times. CDR3 in amino acids: CASSPKTGGGTEAFF. In DNA form, the CDR3 reads TGTGCCAGCTCACCAAAGACAGGGGGTGGCACTGAAGCTTTCTTT. J is TRBJ1-1 and V is TRBV18; TRBD1 matches at 9 bases. Germline CDR1 KGHSH, CDR2 LQKENI. CDR3 length: 15 residues. The V segment lost 2 bases and the J segment 4 bases; nucleotides outside the gene matches: 5.

This clonotype was found many times. V gene TRBV7-2 combines with J gene TRBJ2-2; D gene ambiguous. V was shortened by 5 bases and J by 7 bases, with 11 bases between the two germline ends. In germline, CDR1 is SGHTA, CDR2 FQGNSA. The CDR3 runs to 13 residues. The CDR3 nucleotides are TGTGCCAGCAGCCTACAGCAGGTCGGGGAGCTGTTTTTT. Translating gives CASSLQQVGELFF.

This clonotype was seen many times. This sequence joins TRBV20-1 and TRBJ2-4; 8 bases line up with TRBD2. The CDR3 is 16 amino acids. Germline values: CDR1 DFQATT, CDR2 SNEGSKA (reference sequence). V lost 6 bases to trimming and J lost 2 bases; unmatched junction nucleotides: 12. The CDR3 nucleotides are TGCAGTGCCACTCCACCCGTAGCGGGGCCCAAAAACATTCAGTACTTC. The encoded protein is CSATPPVAGPKNIQYF.

In this sample, this clonotype turned up many times. The gene calls are TRBV6-1 and TRBJ2-3; 7 bases agree with TRBD2. The CDR3 loop spans 16 amino acids. CDR1 and CDR2 from the germline V gene are MNHNS and SASEGT. V lost 4 bases and J lost 3; bases outside the gene matches: 10. CDR3 DNA: TGTGCCAGCAGTGGAGCTTGGCTAGCGGTGACAGATACGCAGTATTTT. This encodes CASSGAWLAVTDTQYF.

This clonotype was seen many times. The chain links TRBV9 to TRBJ2-1, with D possibly matching TRBD1 (6 bases). The germline V gene encodes CDR1 SGDLS and CDR2 YYNGEE. The CDR3 is 15 amino acids. The V end was cut by 2 bases, the J end by 3 bases, with 12 bases between. The CDR3 sequence: CASSVRGTVYNEQFF. In nucleotides, the CDR3 is TGTGCCAGCAGCGTTAGGGGGACGGTCTACAATGAGCAGTTCTTC.

The table lists this clonotype with many counts. The chain combines TRBV5-5 with TRBJ1-2; D is unclear. Germline V CDR1 and CDR2: SGHKS, YYEKEE (reference sequence). The CDR3 is made up of 18 amino acids. The V gene lost 4 bases and the J gene lost 4 bases, with 26 bases spanning the gap. The CDR3 DNA reads TGTGCCAGCAGCCCCGAACACACAACCGTTACAGCGCTCTATGGCTACACCTTC. Translation: CASSPEHTTVTALYGYTF. The full variable domain, in which reference TRBV5-5 and TRBJ1-2 provide the parts outside the CDR3, is DAGVTQSPTHLIKTRGQQVTLRCSPISGHKSVSWYQQVLGQGPQFIFQYYEKEERGRGNFPDRFSARQFPNYSSELNVNALLLGDSALYLCASSPEHTTVTALYGYTFGSGTRLTVV.

The chain employs TRBV7-8 and TRBJ2-1; 9 bases agree with TRBD2. Germline V gene sequence: CDR1 SGHVS, CDR2 FQNEAQ. Trimming took 1 base from V and 4 from J; bases not matched to a gene: 8. The CDR3 has 17 residues. The CDR3: CASSLGVAGVTYNEQFF. The DNA of the CDR3 is TGTGCCAGCAGCTTAGGGGTAGCGGGAGTTACATACAATGAGCAGTTCTTC.

This clonotype was found many times. CDR3 nucleotide sequence: TGTGCCAGCAGCATTATGGCCACAGATACGCAGTATTTT. This codes for CASSIMATDTQYF. The chain is built from TRBV2 and TRBJ2-3; D remains unclear. The CDR3 runs 13 residues. Trimming removed 6 bases from V and 2 bases from J, with 9 bases in between. CDR1 is SNHLY and CDR2 is FYNNEI in the germline V gene.

Ten or more counts support this clonotype. The chain has TRBV28 and TRBJ1-1; D gene unclear. Germline CDR1 is MDHEN and CDR2 is SYDVKM. Between the trimmed V and J ends, which lost 1 base and 0 bases, there was a span of 6 bases. This CDR3 comprises 14 residues. CDR3 nucleotides: TGTGCCAGCAGTTTATCCAGCCTGAACACTGAAGCTTTCTTT. This gives the protein CASSLSSLNTEAFF. Full variable domain (remainder filled in from reference TRBV28 and TRBJ1-1): DVKVTQSSRYLVKRTGEKVFLECVQDMDHENMFWYRQDPGLGLRLIYFSYDVKMKEKGDIPEGYSVSREKKERFSLILESASTNQTSMYLCASSLSSLNTEAFFGQGTRLTVV.

This clonotype was observed a handful of times. This rearrangement joins TRBV5-1 to TRBJ2-4, with D unclear. Germline lookup yields CDR1 SGHRS and CDR2 YFSETQ. The CDR3 length is 14 residues. Trimming stripped 2 bases from V and 4 bases from J, with 10 bases between. CDR3 loop: CASSFTVSKNIQYF. The CDR3 coding sequence is TGCGCCAGCAGCTTCACGGTCTCAAAAAACATTCAGTACTTC.

A remark on this clonotype: A read error is possible here, since a much larger clone lies one base away. The chain couples TRBV5-1 to TRBJ2-3; D gene ambiguous. V was clipped by 1 base and J by 2 bases, with 8 bases between them. The CDR3 is 14 residues long. Germline CDR1 SGHRS, CDR2 YFSETQ. The CDR3 coding sequence is TGCGCCAGCAGCTTGCCCAGCTTCACAGATACGCAGTATTTT. The encoded protein is CASSLPSFTDTQYF.

This clonotype was detected only a few times. This chain links TRBV5-1 with TRBJ2-2, with 10 bases fitting TRBD2. The CDR3 is made up of 15 amino acids. Germline V gene data show CDR1 as SGHRS and CDR2 as YFSETQ. V trimming: 4 bases; J trimming: 6 bases; junction bases outside the gene matches: 6. This CDR3 is CASSHGTSEAGELFF. CDR3 sequence (DNA): TGCGCCAGCAGCCACGGGACTAGCGAGGCCGGGGAGCTGTTTTTT. Supplemented by reference TRBV5-1 and TRBJ2-2, the full variable domain reads KAGVTQTPRYLIKTRGQQVTLSCSPISGHRSVSWYQQTPGQGLQFLFEYFSETQRNKGNFPGRFSGRQFSNSRSEMNVSTLELGDSALYLCASSHGTSEAGELFFGEGSRLTVL.

This clonotype has ten or more counts. The rearrangement uses TRBV2 and TRBJ2-1; 8 bases align to TRBD2. In germline, CDR1 is SNHLY, CDR2 FYNNEI. This CDR3 contains 15 residues. With V trimmed by 6 bases and J by 0 bases, 4 bases remained unmatched. This CDR3 is CASRRGTSSYNEQFF. CDR3 DNA sequence: TGTGCCAGCAGACGCGGGACTAGCTCCTACAATGAGCAGTTCTTC.

This clonotype was recorded many times. The CDR3 here is CASTPGRDISPLHF. In nucleotides, the CDR3 is TGTGCCAGCACCCCCGGCAGGGATATTTCACCCCTCCACTTT. The V gene is TRBV6-1, the J gene TRBJ1-6; possibly TRBD1 for D (5 bases). The germline V gene encodes CDR1 MNHNS and CDR2 SASEGT. The CDR3 extends over 14 amino acids. V was shortened by 7 bases and J by 9 bases, with 16 bases between the two germline ends.

The J gene is TRBJ2-2, the V gene TRBV27; 12 bases agree with TRBD2. This CDR3 is built from 17 residues. Unmatched junction bases numbered 3, after V lost 4 bases and J lost 0 bases. CDR1 and CDR2 from the germline V gene are MNHEY and SMNVEV (reference sequence). The CDR3 sequence: CASSSRTSGTNTGELFF. CDR3 DNA: TGTGCCAGCAGTTCCAGGACTAGCGGGACGAACACCGGGGAGCTGTTTTTT.

The table lists this clonotype with a few counts. This sequence joins TRBV5-1 and TRBJ2-2; TRBD2 matches at 13 bases. Germline V gene lookup returns CDR1 SGHRS and CDR2 YFSETQ. The CDR3 is made up of 18 amino acids. V shed 4 bases, J shed 3 bases, and the junction held 9 bases outside the gene matches. The CDR3: CASSPWTSGSHYTGELFF. The CDR3 region has the DNA TGCGCCAGCAGCCCTTGGACTAGCGGGAGCCATTACACCGGGGAGCTGTTTTTT.

There are a few counts of this clonotype. The chain carries TRBV2 and TRBJ1-2; 7 bases are shared with TRBD1. The CDR3 runs 13 residues. Germline loops: CDR1 SNHLY, CDR2 FYNNEI. The V gene end was trimmed by 6 bases and the J gene end by 6 bases; junction bases not matched to a gene: 7. The CDR3 coding sequence is TGTGCCAGCAGGGGAACGGGACAGCATGGCTACACCTTC. It is translated as CASRGTGQHGYTF.